What follows describes a single TCR beta chain. No antigen is known for it. The cohort comprised some 680 healthy bone marrow donors. At the time of sampling, every cohort member was nominally healthy, though immune exposures that went unrecorded were likely present. The donor was CMV seronegative and was included in the group of hundreds of seronegative cohort members. A peripheral blood sample was provided by each donor, and peripheral blood mononuclear cells were used for TCR beta sequencing. Genomic DNA extraction from the blood cell samples was performed with the Qiagen DNeasy Blood Extraction Kit. Libraries were constructed by the immunoSEQ multiplex PCR assay. A mixture of 60 forward primers for TCR Vbeta segments and 13 reverse primers for TCR Jbeta segments was used in the multiplex PCR. The CDR3 region of rearranged TCR beta genes was amplified from genomic DNA by a multiplex PCR assay. On the Illumina HiSeq System, the amplified TCR beta libraries were sequenced as 87-base-pair reads. Regarding the original processing steps: A later analysis counted tens of millions of unique TCR beta chains across the 650 to 700 repertoires, and 9.5 million to 11 million of these chains were shared by at least two donors. A nearest-neighbor algorithm error-corrected the raw reads and collapsed the reads into unique sequences, merging closely related sequences to remove PCR and sequencing errors. To assign V, D and J gene segments, CDR3 sequences were aligned to IMGT reference sequences. For a sequence to be retained, a match of at least six nucleotides was required to both a V gene segment and a J gene segment. Rearrangements were classified as productive when the CDR3 lacked stop codons and remained in frame with V and J, and all other rearrangements were classified as non-productive. CDR3 was defined by IMGT convention, running from the second conserved V-encoded cysteine to the conserved J-encoded phenylalanine. The earlier analysis of some 550 of the donors excluded any sequence lacking an unambiguous match to a single V gene segment. In an earlier analysis of 450 to 700 of the donors, V segments were called functional above 56.7% productive rearrangements and were called segregating when the between-donor standard deviation exceeded 5%. To diagnose cytomegalovirus status from the catalog of TCR beta chain sequences, a statistical classification framework was built. In a later analysis, V and J genes were assigned by comparing TCR nucleotide sequences against IMGT/GENE-DB human TR gene sequences. The TCRdist pipeline was used in a later analysis to assign CDR3 sequences and most-parsimonious VDJ recombination scenarios. In a later analysis, each TCR beta chain was defined by its CDR3 amino acid sequence together with its V-gene family, and reads without a unique V-gene family were excluded. As a way to deal with suspected cross-contamination and a sequencing artifact, a later analysis dropped roughly 600 nucleotide sequences that were highly shared and had low generation probability. For each public chain, a later analysis derived a clonal expansion index from normalized ranks of inferred template counts within each repertoire. A later analysis computed generation probabilities with a VDJ recombination model fitted to out-of-frame rearrangements, and checked the results against IGoR. In a later analysis, hypergeometric tests were used to score TCR-TCR, TCR-HLA and TCR-CMV co-occurrence, with a repertoire-size bias correction applied to TCR pairs. A later analysis estimated false discovery rates by permuting HLA or CMV assignments 20 times. In a later analysis, co-occurring TCRs were grouped with DBSCAN, and TCRdist sequence similarity was added when clustering was performed within HLA-allele-positive subsets. Repertoires with fewer than 30,000 or more than 120,000 public chains were left out of co-occurrence clustering, as were five repertoires with anomalous nucleotide sharing. This immuneACCESS table, as held by TCRdb, lists in-frame sequences with V and J called but not all clones. Of the missing ones, under half trace to an unresolved V gene in checked studies; the others have no known cause. V, J and clone size are those of that table, while D and trimming were read from the DNA. The table held for this sample gives 130,000 or so clones. About 1.6% of the sample is held by the ten biggest clonotypes.

The entry originates in a study of cytomegalovirus exposure and HLA in healthy donors (dated by TCRdb to 2017 to 2019). Study-level background: According to an earlier analysis of a few hundred of the donors, 200 million or so T cells yielded roughly 100 million unique TCR beta sequences and around 280 Gb of sequence data. Roughly 300 gigabases of sequencing data and 70 million to 95 million unique TCR sequences made up an early release that covered around 640 HLA-typed donors. Of the approximately 400 genotyped donors, roughly 80% fell in the genetic ancestry cluster associated with self-reported Caucasian donors. The study aimed to test whether cataloging public T cell receptors could reveal signatures of past pathogen exposure. The T cell repertoires of around 670 subjects were profiled by immunosequencing and related to cytomegalovirus serostatus. A separate validation cohort of 100 to 150 different subjects was used in addition to the roughly 670-subject first cohort. To predict cytomegalovirus infection status, the study brought together high-throughput TCR immunosequencing, statistical association of individual TCRs with disease status, and machine learning. A later analysis re-examined previously published TCR beta repertoires from about 700 donors and added high-resolution HLA genotyping to investigate patterns of TCR occurrence. Rather than drawing on any new phenotypic data, the later analysis identified candidate immune exposures from TCR beta sequences and the way those sequences occurred across donors. An earlier analysis of more than 450 of the donors used high-throughput TCR beta sequencing to judge whether each TCR beta V gene segment behaved as functional or pseudogenic. Alongside the repertoire data, information on donor age, sex, ethnicity and CMV serostatus was compiled. Genome-wide SNP genotypes for about three fifths of the roughly 700 donors were used in a later genetic analysis, which treated that subset as a discovery cohort. All discovery cohort repertoires had been generated using a single sequencing platform. Both class I and class II loci were covered by HLA typing, at four-digit resolution. Typing coverage varied by locus: about 620-640 donors for A, B, C, DRB1 and DQB1; approximately 500 for DQA1; over 600 for DPA1; roughly 450 for DPB1. Four or five DR-DQ haplotypes were treated as single units for association and clustering because of strong linkage in the cohort. Among about 410 genotyped donors of the cohort, an average of approximately 240,000 unique TCR beta nucleotide sequences was sequenced per donor, of which about 18% were non-productive.

Summary of the overall study and its limitations: In this cohort, only TCR beta chains were sequenced, and detectable features were limited by the absence of alpha or paired-chain data. Roughly uniform sequencing depth across donors was assumed in presence/absence analyses, although this assumption may not hold. According to a later analysis, TCR association rates differed among HLA loci, with DRB1 alleles showing the most associated TCRs and HLA-C alleles showing the fewest. Broadly in line with IMGT annotations, most TCR beta V segments showed up in productive rearrangements about 87% or about 30% of the time in an earlier analysis of several hundred of the donors. The authors suggested that the approach could potentially be generalized to other disease states and immunological phenotypes. A group of highly shared sequence variants was considered likely to be a technical artifact of the sequencing pipeline. When HLA alleles, especially DR and DQ, strongly co-occurred, TCR associations were difficult to assign to individual alleles. The classifier was reported to diagnose cytomegalovirus status with high specificity and sensitivity in both the original cohort and the validation cohort. In a later genetic analysis, a missense DCLRE1C variant was associated with V-gene and J-gene trimming of TCR beta chains, and the association was replicated in an independent cohort. Most TCR sequences were observed very rarely across donors, whereas some public TCRs were present in many individuals. Some IMGT-functional V segments, including TRBV6-2 and TRBV6-3, could not be distinguished by the 87-base-pair reads and were therefore excluded. In a later analysis, most CMV-associated TCR beta chains were found to appear HLA-restricted, with HLA associations seemingly driven largely by CMV exposure. Linkage disequilibrium might explain the correlated functional status among segregating V segments, but an unknown experimental factor could not be ruled out. A total of fewer than 200 TCR beta chains were listed by the study as associated with cytomegalovirus. A later analysis found that HLA-associated TCR beta chains were more clonally expanded and had lower generation probabilities than equally common non-associated chains. The only immune exposure information available for the cohort was CMV serostatus. Because HLA typing was missing for some donors at each locus, association tests included only the typed subset. Several of the top co-occurrence clusters appeared to be linked to parvovirus B19, influenza, CMV and Epstein-Barr virus, according to a later analysis. Specific HLA alleles were associated with 15,000 to 20,000 TCR beta sequences at a false discovery rate of 0.05 in a later analysis. The earlier analysis of approximately 590 of the donors excluded approximately 15 rarely observed V segments, including chromosome 9 orphons, because counts were too low. A few of the identified cytomegalovirus-associated TCR beta chains were confirmed in vitro to be specific for cytomegalovirus antigens. A further reported finding was that TCR beta sequences accurately predicted the HLA-A and HLA-B alleles for most subjects in the first cohort. According to a later genetic analysis, donors in an Asian-associated ancestry cluster had fewer N-insertions in productive TCRs than the roughly 660-donor mean.

Based on the germline V gene (reference sequence), the CDR1 and CDR2 sequences are LNHDA and SQIVND. Measured from the cysteine to the phenylalanine, the CDR3 is 11 residues long. The read is trimmed to its CDR3 DNA, 33 bases read in frame from base 1. V is pared back by 7 bases and J by 2 bases, with 5 bases lying between the germline termini. Recombination joined TRBV19 with TRBJ1-2; a tentative D match to TRBD1 spans 5 bases. The sequence derives from a woman aged 40-49 years in good health and CMV-seronegative. The sequencing input was PBMCs. Here the CDR3 is given as CASTGNYGYTF. The DNA sequence follows: TGTGCCAGTACAGGGAACTATGGCTACACCTTC.